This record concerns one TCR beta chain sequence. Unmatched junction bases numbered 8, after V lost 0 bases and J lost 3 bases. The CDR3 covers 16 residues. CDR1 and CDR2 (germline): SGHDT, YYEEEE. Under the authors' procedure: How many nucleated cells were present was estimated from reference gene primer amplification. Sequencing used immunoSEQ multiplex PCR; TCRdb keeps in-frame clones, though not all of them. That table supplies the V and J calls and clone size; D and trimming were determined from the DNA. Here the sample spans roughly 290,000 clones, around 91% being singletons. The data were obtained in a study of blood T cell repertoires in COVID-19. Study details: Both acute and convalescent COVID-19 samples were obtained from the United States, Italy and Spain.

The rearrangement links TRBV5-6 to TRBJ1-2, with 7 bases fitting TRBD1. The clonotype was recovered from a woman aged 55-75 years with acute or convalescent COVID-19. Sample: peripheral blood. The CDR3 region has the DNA TGTGCCAGCAGCTTGGGTTGGAGACAGGGACACTATGGCTACACCTTC. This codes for CASSLGWRQGHYGYTF.